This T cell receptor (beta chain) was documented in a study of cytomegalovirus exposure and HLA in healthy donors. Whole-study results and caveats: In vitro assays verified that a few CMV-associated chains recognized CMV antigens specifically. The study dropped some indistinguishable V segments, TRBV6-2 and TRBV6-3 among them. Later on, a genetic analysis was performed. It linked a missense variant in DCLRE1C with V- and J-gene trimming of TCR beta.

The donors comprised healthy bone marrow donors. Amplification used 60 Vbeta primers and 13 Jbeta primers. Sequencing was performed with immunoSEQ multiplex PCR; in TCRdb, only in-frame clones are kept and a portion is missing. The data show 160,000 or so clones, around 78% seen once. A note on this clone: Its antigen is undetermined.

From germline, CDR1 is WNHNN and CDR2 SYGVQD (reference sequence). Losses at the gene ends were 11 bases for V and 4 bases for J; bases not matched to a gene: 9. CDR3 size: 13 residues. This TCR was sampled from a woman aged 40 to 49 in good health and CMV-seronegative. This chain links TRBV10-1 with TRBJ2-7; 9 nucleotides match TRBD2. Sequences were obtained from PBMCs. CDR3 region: CALAGPGVYEQYF. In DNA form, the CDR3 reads TGCGCCCTAGCGGGACCGGGAGTTTACGAGCAGTACTTC.